The sequence of this T cell receptor beta chain was determined in a study of cytomegalovirus exposure and HLA in healthy donors. Of note for this clone: Its antigen is unidentified.

Study-wide results and caveats: Presence/absence analyses assumed roughly uniform sequencing depth across donors, which may not hold.

The CDR3 runs 15 residues. Germline V lookup: CDR1 MNHNY, CDR2 SVGAGI (reference sequence). Trimming took 6 bases from V and 1 from J, leaving 13 bases between them. Every donor was a healthy person donating bone marrow. The PCR employed 60 Vbeta primers together with 13 Jbeta primers. Produced via immunoSEQ multiplex PCR; TCRdb's table is partial and in-frame only. The listing contains some 150,000 clones. This TCR derives from a man in his forties or fifties in good health and CMV-seronegative. The sample comprised PBMCs. V and J are TRBV6-6 and TRBJ2-1; D is possibly TRBD1 (6 bases). This chain's CDR3 is CASSLQGRSYNEQFF. CDR3 sequence (DNA): TGTGCCAGCAGCTTACAGGGTCGATCCTACAATGAGCAGTTCTTC.